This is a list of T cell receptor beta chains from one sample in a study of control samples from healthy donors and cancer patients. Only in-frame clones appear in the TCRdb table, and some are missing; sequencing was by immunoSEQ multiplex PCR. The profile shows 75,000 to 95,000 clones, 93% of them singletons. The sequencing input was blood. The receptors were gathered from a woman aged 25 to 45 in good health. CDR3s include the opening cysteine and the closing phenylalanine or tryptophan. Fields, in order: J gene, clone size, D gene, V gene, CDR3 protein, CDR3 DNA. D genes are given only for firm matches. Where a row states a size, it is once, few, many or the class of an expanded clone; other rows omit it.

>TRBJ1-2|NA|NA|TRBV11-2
CASSFSQGVNYGYTF
TGTGCCAGCAGCTTTTCACAAGGGGTTAACTATGGCTACACCTTC
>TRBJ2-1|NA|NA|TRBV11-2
CASSLGDSGTFFYNEQFF
TGTGCCAGCAGCTTAGGGGACAGCGGGACGTTTTTCTACAATGAGCAGTTCTTC
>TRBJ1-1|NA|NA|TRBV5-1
CASSLGPNTEAFF
TGCGCCAGCAGCTTGGGGCCGAACACTGAAGCTTTCTTT
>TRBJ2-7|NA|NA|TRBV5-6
CASSLGTAGSPSYEQYF
TGTGCCAGCAGCTTGGGGACGGCCGGGAGCCCCTCCTACGAGCAGTACTTC
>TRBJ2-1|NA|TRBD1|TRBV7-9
CASSAGQGGYNEQFF
TGTGCCAGCAGCGCTGGACAGGGTGGTTACAATGAGCAGTTCTTC
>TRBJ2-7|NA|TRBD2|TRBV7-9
CASSSDTSGRMFEQYF
TGTGCCAGCAGTTCTGATACTAGCGGGAGGATGTTCGAGCAGTACTTC
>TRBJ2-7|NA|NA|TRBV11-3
CASSFGTSTSYEQYF
TGTGCCAGCAGCTTCGGGACCTCCACCTCCTACGAGCAGTACTTC
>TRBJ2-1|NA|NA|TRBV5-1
CASSRWGESSYNEQFF
TGCGCCAGCAGCCGCTGGGGGGAGAGCTCCTACAATGAGCAGTTCTTC
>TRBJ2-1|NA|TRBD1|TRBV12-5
CASGLVLGQGGSEQFF
TGTGCTAGTGGTTTGGTACTGGGACAGGGGGGTTCTGAGCAGTTCTTC
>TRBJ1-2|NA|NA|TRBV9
CASSSQGNYGYTF
TGTGCCAGCAGCTCACAGGGTAACTATGGCTACACCTTC
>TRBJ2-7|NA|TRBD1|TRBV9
CASSAGTGPFEQYF
TGTGCCAGCAGCGCCGGGACAGGGCCGTTCGAGCAGTACTTC
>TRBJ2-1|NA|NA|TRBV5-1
CASRLDLFDEQFF
TGCGCCAGCAGGTTGGACTTGTTTGATGAGCAGTTCTTC
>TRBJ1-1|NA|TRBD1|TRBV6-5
CASSQRTGQNTEAFF
TGTGCCAGCAGCCAACGGACAGGACAAAACACTGAAGCTTTCTTT
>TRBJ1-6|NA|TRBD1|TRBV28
CASSFGTGTYNSPLHF
TGTGCCAGCAGTTTTGGGACAGGGACCTATAATTCACCCCTCCACTTT
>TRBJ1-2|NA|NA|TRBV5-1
CASSAGVDRHGYTF
TGCGCCAGCAGCGCCGGAGTAGACAGGCATGGCTACACCTTC
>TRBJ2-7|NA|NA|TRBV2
CASSERVFYEQYF
TGTGCCAGCAGTGAACGGGTTTTCTACGAGCAGTACTTC
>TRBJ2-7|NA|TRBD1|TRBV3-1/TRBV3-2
CASSLRQTGPYEQYF
TGTGCCAGCAGCCTAAGACAGACAGGGCCCTACGAGCAGTACTTC
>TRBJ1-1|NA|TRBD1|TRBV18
CASSPPTGQGWTEAFF
TGTGCCAGCTCACCCCCGACAGGACAGGGGTGGACTGAAGCTTTCTTT
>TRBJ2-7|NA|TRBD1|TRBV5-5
CASSSGTGISSSDEQYF
TGTGCCAGCAGCTCCGGGACAGGGATATCGTCGTCCGACGAGCAGTACTTC
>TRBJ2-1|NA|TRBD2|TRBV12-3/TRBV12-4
CAGGRGAYNEQFF
TGTGCCGGCGGGCGGGGGGCCTACAATGAGCAGTTCTTC
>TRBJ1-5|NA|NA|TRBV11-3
CASSLGGESNQPQHF
TGTGCCAGCTCGCTCGGGGGCGAGAGCAATCAGCCCCAGCATTTT
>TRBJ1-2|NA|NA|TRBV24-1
CATSDLGSGAEGYTF
TGTGCCACCAGTGATTTAGGGTCCGGGGCAGAGGGCTACACCTTC
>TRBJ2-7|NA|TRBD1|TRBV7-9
CASSLVQGAVYEQYF
TGTGCCAGCAGCTTAGTCCAGGGGGCTGTCTACGAGCAGTACTTC
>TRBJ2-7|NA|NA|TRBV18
CASSPRTESFPYEQYF
TGTGCCAGCTCACCCAGGACAGAAAGTTTTCCCTACGAGCAGTACTTC
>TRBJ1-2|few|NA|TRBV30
CAWSVGRGIYGYTF
TGTGCCTGGAGTGTAGGAAGAGGGATCTATGGCTACACCTTC
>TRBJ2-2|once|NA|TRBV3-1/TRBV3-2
CASSSPPVVRELFF
TGTGCCAGCAGTTCTCCACCGGTTGTAAGGGAGCTGTTTTTT
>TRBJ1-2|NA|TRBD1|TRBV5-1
CASAPGTGGSYGYTF
TGCGCCAGCGCCCCCGGGACAGGGGGATCCTATGGCTACACCTTC
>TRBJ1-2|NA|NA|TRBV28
CASSLRPRGYTF
TGTGCCAGCAGTTTACGGCCGCGCGGCTACACCTTC
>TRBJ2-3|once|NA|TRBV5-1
CASSLIQGLADTQYF
TGCGCCAGCAGCTTGATTCAGGGGTTGGCAGATACGCAGTATTTT
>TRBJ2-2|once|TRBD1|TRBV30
CAWRWDRVTGELFF
TGTGCCTGGAGATGGGACAGGGTCACCGGGGAGCTGTTTTTT
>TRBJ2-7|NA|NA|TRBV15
CATSPLGGGPQDYEQYF
TGTGCCACCAGCCCACTGGGCGGGGGCCCCCAGGACTACGAGCAGTACTTC
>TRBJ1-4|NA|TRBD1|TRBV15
CATSTQGTANEKLFF
TGTGCCACCAGCACACAGGGGACGGCTAATGAAAAACTGTTTTTT
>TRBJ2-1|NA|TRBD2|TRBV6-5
CASSYPLAGRQFF
TGTGCCAGCAGTTACCCACTAGCGGGAAGGCAGTTCTTC
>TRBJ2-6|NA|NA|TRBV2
CASSADRGANVLTF
TGTGCCAGCAGCGCCGATCGCGGGGCCAACGTCCTGACTTTC
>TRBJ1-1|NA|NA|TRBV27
CASSLGWRGAVDTEAFF
TGTGCCAGCAGTTTAGGTTGGAGAGGGGCGGTGGACACTGAAGCTTTCTTT
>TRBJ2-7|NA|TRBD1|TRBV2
CASSEGQATWYF
TGTGCCAGCAGTGAGGGACAGGCCACCTGGTACTTC
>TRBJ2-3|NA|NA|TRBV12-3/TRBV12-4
CASSTVGTDTQYF
TGTGCCAGTAGCACCGTTGGGACAGATACGCAGTATTTT
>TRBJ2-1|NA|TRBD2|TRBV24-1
CATSELAGGRNEQFF
TGTGCCACCAGTGAACTAGCGGGAGGGAGAAATGAGCAGTTCTTC
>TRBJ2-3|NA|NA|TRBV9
CASSVGSTVEGTQYF
TGTGCCAGCAGCGTAGGTAGCACTGTTGAAGGTACGCAGTATTTT
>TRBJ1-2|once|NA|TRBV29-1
CSVARGRDYGYTF
TGCAGCGTTGCGCGGGGACGCGACTATGGCTACACCTTC
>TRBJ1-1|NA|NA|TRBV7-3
CASSPRQNTEAFF
TGTGCCAGCAGCCCGAGACAAAACACTGAAGCTTTCTTT
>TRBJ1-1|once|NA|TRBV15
CATSRDIGSAEAFF
TGTGCCACCAGCAGAGACATTGGGTCTGCTGAAGCTTTCTTT
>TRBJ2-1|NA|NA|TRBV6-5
CASSIQTEQFF
TGTGCCAGCAGTATCCAGACTGAGCAGTTCTTC
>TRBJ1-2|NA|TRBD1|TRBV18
CASSPETGSDYGYTF
TGTGCCAGCTCACCGGAGACAGGGTCTGACTATGGCTACACCTTC
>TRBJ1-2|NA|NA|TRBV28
CASSSRDTANYGYTF
TGTGCCAGCAGTTCCCGGGACACAGCTAACTATGGCTACACCTTC
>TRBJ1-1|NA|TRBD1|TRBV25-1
CASSEQDREAFF
TGTGCCAGCAGTGAACAGGACAGGGAAGCTTTCTTT
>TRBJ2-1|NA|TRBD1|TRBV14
CASSQGTTGADEQFF
TGTGCCAGCAGCCAGGGTACGACAGGGGCGGATGAGCAGTTCTTC
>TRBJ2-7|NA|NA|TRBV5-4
CASSLAGVEGEQYF
TGTGCCAGCAGCTTGGCCGGTGTGGAAGGCGAGCAGTACTTC
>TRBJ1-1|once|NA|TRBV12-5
CASGLVYNTVDWVASAGGNTEAFF
TGTGCTAGTGGTTTGGTCTATAATACGGTGGATTGGGTTGCTTCCGCTGGAGGGAACACTGAAGCTTTCTTT
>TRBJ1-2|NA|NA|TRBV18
CASSPEKVGLFGYTF
TGTGCCAGCTCACCAGAGAAGGTTGGCCTGTTTGGCTACACCTTC
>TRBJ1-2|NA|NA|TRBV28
CASSISVTYYGYTF
TGTGCCAGCAGCATTAGTGTTACTTATTATGGCTACACCTTC
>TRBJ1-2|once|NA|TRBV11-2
CASSFSGTNYGYTF
TGTGCCAGCAGCTTTAGCGGAACTAACTATGGCTACACCTTC
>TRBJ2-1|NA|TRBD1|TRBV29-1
CSVRDREYNEQFF
TGCAGCGTCCGGGACAGGGAGTACAATGAGCAGTTCTTC
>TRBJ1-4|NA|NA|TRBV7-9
CASSLGKADEKLFF
TGTGCCAGCAGCTTAGGGAAGGCAGATGAAAAACTGTTTTTT
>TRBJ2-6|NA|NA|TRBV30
CAWSYWGDGANVLTF
TGTGCCTGGAGTTATTGGGGGGATGGGGCCAACGTCCTGACTTTC
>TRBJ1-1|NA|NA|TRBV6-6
CASSSHLGASTEAFF
TGTGCCAGCAGTTCCCACCTGGGGGCGAGCACTGAAGCTTTCTTT